These 3 T cell receptor beta chains share one sample of origin, sequenced in a study of cytomegalovirus exposure and HLA in healthy donors. The protocol was immunoSEQ multiplex PCR, while the TCRdb copy is restricted to in-frame clones and leaves out a portion. The repertoire holds around 130,000 clones, with under 90% as singletons. Sequencing was performed on PBMCs. The receptors originated from a man aged 25 to 45 in good health and CMV-seronegative.

The chain uses TRBV27 and TRBJ1-1; maybe TRBD1 (6 bases). The ends were cut back, 6 bases at V and 0 bases at J, with 14 bases in the middle. CDR3 length equals 15 residues. Germline values: CDR1 MNHEY, CDR2 SMNVEV (reference sequence). This CDR3 reads CASSQTGLMNTEAFF. The CDR3 DNA follows: TGTGCCAGCAGCCAAACAGGGCTAATGAACACTGAAGCTTTCTTT.

This sequence joins TRBV5-1 and TRBJ2-7; 8 bases line up with TRBD1. This CDR3 region has 14 residues. Germline V gives CDR1 SGHRS, CDR2 YFSETQ. Trimming cost V 0 bases and J 3 bases; bases outside gene matches: 2. This chain's CDR3 is CASSLDGQGYEQYF. CDR3 nucleotides: TGCGCCAGCAGCTTGGACGGACAGGGCTACGAGCAGTACTTC.

J is TRBJ2-7 and V is TRBV5-1; the match to TRBD1 covers 9 bases. V trimming: 3 bases; J trimming: 4 bases; junction bases outside the gene matches: 8. The CDR3 is 15 residues long. CDR1 SGHRS and CDR2 YFSETQ come from the germline V gene. The CDR3 DNA sequence: TGCGCCAGCAGCTCCTTCGGGACAGGGTTATACGAGCAGTACTTC. The encoded protein is CASSSFGTGLYEQYF.